This T cell receptor (gamma chain) was observed in a study of gammadelta T cells in human blood. General study results and limits: Microbial exposure appeared to drive polyclonal γδ T cell expansion after birth.

TCRdb applied CATT to the RT-PCR reads for clone calling. This table holds over 150 gamma-chain clones, 25% to 40% found once. By frequency in the sample, this clone is large. Its antigen is not identified. The V gene's germline CDR1 is VINAFY and CDR2 YDVSNSKD. The CDR3 totals 15 residues. V was clipped by 1 base and J by 3 bases; unmatched bases: 9. The chain has TRGV5 and TRGJ1 or TRGJ2. This clonotype was sampled from a human fetus. Input material: non-Vgamma9Vdelta2 gamma-delta T cells from fetal blood. For the CDR3, the DNA is TGTGCCACCTGGGACAGCCCCAAGATTTATTATAAGAAACTCTTT. It yields the protein CATWDSPKIYYKKLF.